The rows below give T cell receptor beta chains drawn from one sample of a study of cytomegalovirus exposure and HLA in healthy donors. TCRdb keeps only in-frame clones here, not all; method: immunoSEQ multiplex PCR. The sample shows around 160,000 clones, 78% of them seen only once. Sequencing input: PBMCs. These receptors were obtained from a male donor in good health and CMV-seronegative. Both conserved end residues are part of each CDR3. The order of the fields is V gene, D gene, clone size, CDR3 length, J gene, CDR3 protein, CDR3 DNA. The D gene is left open where the match is weak. Clone sizes are given selectively: once, few, many, or a class where the clone is expanded.

TRBV27	-	-	13	TRBJ1-2	CASSLTGNYGYTF	TGTGCCAGCAGTTTAACAGGGAACTATGGCTACACCTTC
TRBV6-5	TRBD1	-	13	TRBJ2-5	CASRITGEETQYF	TGTGCCAGCAGAATTACAGGGGAAGAGACCCAGTACTTC
TRBV7-2	TRBD1	-	13	TRBJ2-7	CASSLDRAREQYF	TGTGCCAGCAGCTTGGACAGGGCTAGGGAGCAGTACTTC
TRBV7-2	TRBD2	once	15	TRBJ2-1	CASSFSGSVINEQFF	TGTGCCAGCAGCTTTAGCGGGAGTGTTATAAATGAGCAGTTCTTC
TRBV5-6	-	-	15	TRBJ1-1	CASSLAWGENTEAFF	TGTGCCAGCAGCTTGGCCTGGGGGGAGAACACTGAAGCTTTCTTT
TRBV14	TRBD2	-	17	TRBJ2-7	CASSQDASGGYTYEQYF	TGTGCCAGCAGCCAAGATGCGAGCGGGGGTTACACCTACGAGCAGTACTTC
TRBV25-1	-	once	16	TRBJ2-3	CASSEYVRGSTDTQYF	TGTGCCAGCAGTGAATATGTTAGGGGGTCGACAGATACGCAGTATTTT
TRBV4-3	-	-	14	TRBJ2-2	CASSQDLRAGELFF	TGCGCCAGCAGCCAAGATCTGAGGGCCGGGGAGCTGTTTTTT
TRBV7-9	-	few	17	TRBJ1-1	CASSSGKGSNMNTEAFF	TGTGCCAGCAGCTCTGGAAAGGGGTCAAACATGAACACTGAAGCTTTCTTT
TRBV7-2	TRBD2	-	18	TRBJ2-3	CASSLVLASGGAADTQYF	TGTGCCAGCAGCTTAGTCTTGGCTAGCGGGGGGGCCGCAGATACGCAGTATTTT
TRBV11-3	TRBD2	-	18	TRBJ2-1	CASSLDQSGSGSYNEQFF	TGTGCCAGCAGCTTAGACCAAAGCGGGAGCGGGTCCTACAATGAGCAGTTCTTC
TRBV27	TRBD1	-	14	TRBJ1-2	CASSPRQGRHGYTF	TGTGCCAGCAGTCCGAGACAGGGGAGGCATGGCTACACCTTC
TRBV5-4	-	-	16	TRBJ2-1	CASSSSSMSSYNEQFF	TGTGCCAGCAGCTCCTCTAGCATGAGCTCCTACAATGAGCAGTTCTTC
TRBV4-2	-	-	16	TRBJ2-6	CASSQDGSSGANVLTF	TGTGCCAGCAGCCAAGATGGGAGCTCTGGGGCCAACGTCCTGACTTTC
TRBV4-3	TRBD2	-	16	TRBJ2-1	CASSQKLAGGGSEQFF	TGCGCCAGCAGCCAGAAACTAGCGGGAGGAGGAAGTGAGCAGTTCTTC
TRBV4-1	TRBD2	-	16	TRBJ2-5	CASSQGGEGYQETQYF	TGCGCCAGCAGCCAAGGTGGGGAGGGTTACCAAGAGACCCAGTACTTC
TRBV7-2	-	-	14	TRBJ2-5	CASSPGRGAETQYF	TGTGCCAGCAGCCCTGGACGGGGGGCAGAGACCCAGTACTTC
TRBV6-6	-	-	10	TRBJ1-2	CASSLYGYTF	TGTGCCAGCAGTCTCTATGGCTACACCTTC
TRBV10-3	TRBD2	-	16	TRBJ2-2	CAIRDVLAGGSGELFF	TGTGCCATCAGGGACGTACTAGCGGGGGGGTCCGGGGAGCTGTTTTTT
TRBV28	-	-	14	TRBJ2-7	CASTIRDKTYEQYF	TGTGCCAGCACCATCCGGGACAAGACCTACGAGCAGTACTTC
TRBV28	-	-	14	TRBJ2-7	CASRGIQGPNEQYF	TGTGCCAGCAGGGGAATACAGGGCCCGAACGAGCAGTACTTC
TRBV5-1	-	-	12	TRBJ1-5	CASSLAGEGQHF	TGCGCCAGCAGCTTGGCCGGGGAGGGCCAGCATTTT
TRBV7-3	TRBD2	once	12	TRBJ2-4	CASSPGGNIQYF	TGTGCCAGCAGCCCCGGGGGGAACATTCAGTACTTC
TRBV19	-	-	13	TRBJ1-1	CATEKQGNTEAFF	TGTGCCACCGAAAAGCAGGGGAACACTGAAGCTTTCTTT
TRBV9	-	-	13	TRBJ1-6	CASRLTENSPLHF	TGTGCCAGCAGATTGACAGAGAATTCACCCCTCCACTTT
TRBV4-3	TRBD1	-	18	TRBJ2-6	CASSQDPYRGTGANVLTF	TGCGCCAGCAGCCAAGACCCCTACAGGGGTACTGGGGCCAACGTCCTGACTTTC
TRBV9	TRBD2	-	17	TRBJ2-2	CASSVDSGGLNTGELFF	TGTGCCAGCAGCGTGGATAGCGGGGGGCTGAACACCGGGGAGCTGTTTTTT
TRBV4-3	TRBD2	-	17	TRBJ2-1	CASSQDRRGASYNEQFF	TGCGCCAGCAGCCAAGATCGGCGGGGGGCCTCCTACAATGAGCAGTTCTTC
TRBV2	-	once	14	TRBJ1-2	CASSVDTAGYGYTF	TGTGCCAGCAGCGTCGACACTGCTGGCTATGGCTACACCTTC
TRBV7-8	TRBD2	few	18	TRBJ2-1	CASSLRRGGRTVYNEQFF	TGTGCCAGCAGCTTACGGCGGGGGGGCCGGACGGTATACAATGAGCAGTTCTTC
TRBV4-1	-	-	15	TRBJ2-2	CASSRQEINTGELFF	TGCGCCAGCAGCCGGCAGGAAATTAACACCGGGGAGCTGTTTTTT
TRBV6-6	TRBD1	few	15	TRBJ1-1	CASSSPGQAATEAFF	TGTGCCAGCAGTTCTCCGGGACAGGCCGCCACTGAAGCTTTCTTT
TRBV7-8	-	few	15	TRBJ2-1	CASQKVRTVTNEQFF	TGTGCCAGCCAAAAAGTTCGGACAGTTACCAATGAGCAGTTCTTC
TRBV29-1	-	-	14	TRBJ2-3	CSLNSQGSTDTQYF	TGCAGCCTCAATTCACAGGGTAGCACAGATACGCAGTATTTT
TRBV7-3	TRBD2	-	15	TRBJ2-2	CASSPSGLNTGELFF	TGTGCCAGCAGCCCATCGGGACTAAACACCGGGGAGCTGTTTTTT
TRBV5-1	TRBD1	-	15	TRBJ1-6	CASSVTGGHNSPLHF	TGCGCCAGCAGCGTAACAGGGGGGCATAATTCACCCCTCCACTTT
TRBV30	TRBD2	few	16	TRBJ2-5	CAWSGTGTSGGETQYF	TGTGCCTGGAGTGGGACAGGGACTAGCGGGGGAGAGACCCAGTACTTC
TRBV18	-	-	15	TRBJ2-7	CASSPPISRGYEQYF	TGTGCCAGCTCACCACCAATCTCCAGGGGATACGAGCAGTACTTC
TRBV19	TRBD2	-	16	TRBJ2-2	CASNVGGAVDTGELFF	TGTGCCAGTAACGTCGGGGGGGCTGTTGACACCGGGGAGCTGTTTTTT
TRBV6-5	-	few	15	TRBJ2-1	CASSSRTTTYNEQFF	TGTGCCAGCAGTTCCCGGACTACTACCTACAATGAGCAGTTCTTC
TRBV2	-	-	15	TRBJ2-2	CASTESGQVTGELFF	TGTGCCAGCACCGAATCTGGGCAGGTCACCGGGGAGCTGTTTTTT
TRBV30	-	few	12	TRBJ1-3	CAWSVLINTIYF	TGTGCCTGGAGTGTACTTATCAACACCATATATTTT
TRBV6-5	-	few	14	TRBJ2-7	CASSPNRRAYEQYF	TGTGCCAGCAGCCCCAATCGTAGAGCCTACGAGCAGTACTTC
TRBV5-4	-	-	14	TRBJ2-7	CASSLAGHSYEQYF	TGTGCCAGCAGCTTGGCGGGACACTCCTACGAGCAGTACTTC
TRBV19	TRBD1	-	13	TRBJ1-5	CASHRGSNQPQHF	TGTGCCAGTCACAGGGGTAGCAATCAGCCCCAGCATTTT
TRBV27	-	few	14	TRBJ1-2	CASSLSWGLGGYTF	TGTGCCAGCAGTTTATCATGGGGGCTGGGGGGCTACACCTTC
TRBV28	TRBD2	-	18	TRBJ2-7	CASSSLRLAGGRVYEQYF	TGTGCCAGCAGTTCGTTGCGACTAGCGGGAGGGCGGGTCTACGAGCAGTACTTC
TRBV7-2	TRBD2	-	18	TRBJ2-3	CASSPEWTSGGFVDTQYF	TGTGCCAGCAGCCCCGAATGGACTAGCGGGGGGTTCGTAGATACGCAGTATTTT
TRBV19	TRBD1	-	14	TRBJ1-1	CASSPRTGNTEAFF	TGTGCCAGTAGTCCCCGGACAGGGAACACTGAAGCTTTCTTT
TRBV19	-	-	15	TRBJ1-4	CASSIVSGANEKLFF	TGTGCCAGTAGTATAGTGTCGGGGGCTAATGAAAAACTGTTTTTT
TRBV7-9	TRBD2	-	17	TRBJ2-7	CASSLGGGHSIAYEQYF	TGTGCCAGCAGCCTCGGGGGGGGACACTCGATCGCCTACGAGCAGTACTTC
TRBV6-1	TRBD1	-	13	TRBJ2-7	CASTGQGAREQYF	TGTGCCAGCACGGGACAGGGGGCGCGGGAGCAGTACTTC
TRBV5-1	TRBD1	-	15	TRBJ2-7	CASSRETGGSYEQYF	TGCGCCAGCAGCAGAGAGACAGGGGGTTCCTACGAGCAGTACTTC